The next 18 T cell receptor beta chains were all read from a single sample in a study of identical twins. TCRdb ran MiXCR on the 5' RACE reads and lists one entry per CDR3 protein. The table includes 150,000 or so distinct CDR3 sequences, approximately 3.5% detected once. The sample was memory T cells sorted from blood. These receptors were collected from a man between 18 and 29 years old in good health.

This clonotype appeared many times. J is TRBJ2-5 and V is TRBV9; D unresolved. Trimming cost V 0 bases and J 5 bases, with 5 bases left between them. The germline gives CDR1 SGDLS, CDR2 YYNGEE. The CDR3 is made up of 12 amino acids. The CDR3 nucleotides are TGTGCCAGCAGCGTAGATAGCGAGACCCAGTACTTC. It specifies CASSVDSETQYF.

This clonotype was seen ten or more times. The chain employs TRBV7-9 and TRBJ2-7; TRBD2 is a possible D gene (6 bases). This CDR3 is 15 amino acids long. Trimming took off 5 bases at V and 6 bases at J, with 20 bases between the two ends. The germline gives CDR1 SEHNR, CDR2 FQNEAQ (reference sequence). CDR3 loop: CASSLHRDGGAEQYV. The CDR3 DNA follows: TGTGCCAGCAGCCTGCACCGGGACGGGGGAGCCGAGCAGTACGTC.

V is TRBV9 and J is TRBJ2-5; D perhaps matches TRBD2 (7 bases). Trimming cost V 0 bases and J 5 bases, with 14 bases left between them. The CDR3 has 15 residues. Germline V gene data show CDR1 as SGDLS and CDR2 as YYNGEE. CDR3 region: CASSVGGGTKETQYF. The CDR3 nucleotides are TGTGCCAGCAGCGTAGGGGGGGGGACAAAGGAGACCCAGTACTTC.

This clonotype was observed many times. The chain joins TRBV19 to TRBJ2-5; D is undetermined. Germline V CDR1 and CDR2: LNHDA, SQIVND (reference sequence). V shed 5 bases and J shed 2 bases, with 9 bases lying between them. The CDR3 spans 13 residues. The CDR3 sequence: CASSEGVQETQYF. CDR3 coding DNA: TGTGCCAGTAGTGAAGGAGTACAAGAGACCCAGTACTTC.

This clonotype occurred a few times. CDR3 protein: CASSIGDLGTYNEQFF. CDR3 DNA: TGTGCCAGTAGTATTGGCGATCTGGGGACCTACAATGAGCAGTTCTTC. V gene TRBV19 combines with J gene TRBJ2-1; no clear D. V was shortened by 3 bases and J by 2 bases, with 14 bases between the two germline ends. The CDR3 has 16 amino acids. The germline V gene encodes CDR1 LNHDA and CDR2 SQIVND (reference sequence).

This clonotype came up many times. CDR3 protein: CAIRPGLNSNQPQHF. Written as DNA, the CDR3 is TGTGCCATCAGACCAGGCCTCAATAGCAATCAGCCCCAGCATTTT. This chain uses TRBV10-3 with TRBJ1-5; no clear D gene. This CDR3 spans 15 amino acids. V lost 6 bases to trimming and J lost 0 bases, with 12 bases between them. Per the germline V gene, CDR1 is ENHRY and CDR2 is SYGVKD.

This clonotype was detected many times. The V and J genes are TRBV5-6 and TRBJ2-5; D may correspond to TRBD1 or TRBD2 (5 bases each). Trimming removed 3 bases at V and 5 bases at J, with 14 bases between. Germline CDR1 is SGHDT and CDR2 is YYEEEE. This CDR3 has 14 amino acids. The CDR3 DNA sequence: TGTGCCAGCAGCTCTCAGAGAGGGGACGAGACCCAGTACTTC. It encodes CASSSQRGDETQYF. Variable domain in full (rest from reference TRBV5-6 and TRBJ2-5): DAGVTQSPTHLIKTRGQQVTLRCSPKSGHDTVSWYQQALGQGPQFIFQYYEEEERQRGNFPDRFSGHQFPNYSSELNVNALLLGDSALYLCASSSQRGDETQYFGPGTRLLVL.

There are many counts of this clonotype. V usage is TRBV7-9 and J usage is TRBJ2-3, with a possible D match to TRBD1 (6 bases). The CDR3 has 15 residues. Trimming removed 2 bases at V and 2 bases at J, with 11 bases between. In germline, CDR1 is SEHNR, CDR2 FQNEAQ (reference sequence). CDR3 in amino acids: CASSLLDSLTDTQYF. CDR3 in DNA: TGTGCCAGCAGCTTATTGGACAGCCTCACAGATACGCAGTATTTT.

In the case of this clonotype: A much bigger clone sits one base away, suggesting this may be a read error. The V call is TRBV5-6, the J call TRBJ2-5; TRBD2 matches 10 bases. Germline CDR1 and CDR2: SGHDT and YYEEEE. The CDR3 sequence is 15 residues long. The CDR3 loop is CASSLPSGSGETHYF. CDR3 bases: TGTGCCAGCAGCTTGCCTAGCGGGAGTGGGGAGACCCATTACTTC.

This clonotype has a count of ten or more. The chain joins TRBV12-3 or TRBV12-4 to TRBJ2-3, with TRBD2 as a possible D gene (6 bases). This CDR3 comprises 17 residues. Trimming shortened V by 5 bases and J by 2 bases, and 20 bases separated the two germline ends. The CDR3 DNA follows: TGTGCCAGCAGTAGCCGTCGGGGGTCCTGGCTCACAGATACGCAGTATTTT. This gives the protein CASSSRRGSWLTDTQYF.

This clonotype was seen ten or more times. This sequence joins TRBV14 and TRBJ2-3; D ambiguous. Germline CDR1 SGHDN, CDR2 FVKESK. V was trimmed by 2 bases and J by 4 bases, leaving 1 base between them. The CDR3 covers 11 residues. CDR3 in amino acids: CASSQPDTQYF. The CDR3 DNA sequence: TGTGCCAGCAGCCAACCAGATACGCAGTATTTT.

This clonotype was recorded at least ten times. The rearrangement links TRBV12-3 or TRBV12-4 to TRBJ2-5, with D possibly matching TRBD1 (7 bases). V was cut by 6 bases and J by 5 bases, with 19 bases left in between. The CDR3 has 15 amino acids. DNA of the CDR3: TGTGCCAGCAGGTGGGGAGGAGGGGGCAGGGAGACCCAGTACTTC. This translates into CASRWGGGGRETQYF.

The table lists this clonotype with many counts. DNA for the CDR3: TGTGCCAGCAGCCACCACCGGGCCCCTGGGGCCAACGTCCTGACTTTC. It specifies CASSHHRAPGANVLTF. V and J are TRBV6-1 and TRBJ2-6, with D unresolved. V gave up 6 bases and J gave up 2 bases, with 14 bases separating them. The CDR3 sequence is 16 residues long. Germline V gene lookup returns CDR1 MNHNS and CDR2 SASEGT.

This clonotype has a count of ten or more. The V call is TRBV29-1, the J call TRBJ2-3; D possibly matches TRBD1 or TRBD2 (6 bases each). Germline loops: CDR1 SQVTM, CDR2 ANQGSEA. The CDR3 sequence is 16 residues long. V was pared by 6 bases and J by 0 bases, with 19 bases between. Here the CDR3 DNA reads TGCAGCGTCCTAGGGGGGACATCTTTTAGCACAGATACGCAGTATTTT. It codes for CSVLGGTSFSTDTQYF.

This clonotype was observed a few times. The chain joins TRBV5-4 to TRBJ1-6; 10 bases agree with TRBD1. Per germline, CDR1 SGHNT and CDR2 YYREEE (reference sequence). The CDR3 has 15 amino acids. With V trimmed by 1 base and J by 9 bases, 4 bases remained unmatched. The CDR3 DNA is TGTGCCAGCAGCTTGTTGGGGGACAGGGGTTCACCCCTCCACTTT. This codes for CASSLLGDRGSPLHF.

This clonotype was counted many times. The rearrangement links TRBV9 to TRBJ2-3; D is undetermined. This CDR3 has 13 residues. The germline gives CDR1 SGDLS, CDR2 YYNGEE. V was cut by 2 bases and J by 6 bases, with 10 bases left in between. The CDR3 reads CASSVLLKDTQYF. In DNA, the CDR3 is TGTGCCAGCAGCGTCCTTCTGAAGGATACGCAGTATTTT. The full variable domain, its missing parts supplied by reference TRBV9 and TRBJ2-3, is DSGVTQTPKHLITATGQRVTLRCSPRSGDLSVYWYQQSLDQGLQFLIQYYNGEERAKGNILERFSAQQFPDLHSELNLSSLELGDSALYFCASSVLLKDTQYFGPGTRLTVL.

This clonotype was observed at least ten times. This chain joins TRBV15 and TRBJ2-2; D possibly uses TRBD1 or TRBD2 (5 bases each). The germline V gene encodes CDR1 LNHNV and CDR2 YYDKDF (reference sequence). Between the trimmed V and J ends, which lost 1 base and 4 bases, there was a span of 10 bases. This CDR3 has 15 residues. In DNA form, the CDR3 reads TGTGCCACCAGCAGAGTCAGGGCGGGCACCGGGGAGCTGTTTTTT. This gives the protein CATSRVRAGTGELFF.

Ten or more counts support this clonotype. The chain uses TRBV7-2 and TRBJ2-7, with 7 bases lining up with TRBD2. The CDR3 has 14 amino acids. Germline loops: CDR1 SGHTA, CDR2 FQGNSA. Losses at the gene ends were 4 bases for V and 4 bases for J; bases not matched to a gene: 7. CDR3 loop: CASSSRLAWYEQYF. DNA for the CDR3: TGTGCCAGCAGCTCCCGACTAGCCTGGTACGAGCAGTACTTC.